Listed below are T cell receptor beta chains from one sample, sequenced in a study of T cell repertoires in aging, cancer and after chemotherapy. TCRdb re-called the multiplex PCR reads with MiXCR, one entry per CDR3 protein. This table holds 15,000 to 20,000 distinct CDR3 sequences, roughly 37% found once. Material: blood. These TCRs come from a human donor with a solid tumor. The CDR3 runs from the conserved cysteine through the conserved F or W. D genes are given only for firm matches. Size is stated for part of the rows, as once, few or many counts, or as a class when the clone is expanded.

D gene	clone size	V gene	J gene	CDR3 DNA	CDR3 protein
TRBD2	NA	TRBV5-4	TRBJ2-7	TGTGCCAGCAGCTTGGCCGTTAGCGGGGTCTACGAGCAGTACTTC	CASSLAVSGVYEQYF
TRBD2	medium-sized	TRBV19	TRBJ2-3	TGTGCCAGTAGTATATTCGCGGGAGGGCCTTTGAATACGCAGTATTTT	CASSIFAGGPLNTQYF
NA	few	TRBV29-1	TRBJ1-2	TGCAGCGTTTCAGGACGCAACTACGGCTACACCTTC	CSVSGRNYGYTF
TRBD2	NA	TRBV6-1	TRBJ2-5	TGTGCCAGCAGAAGACGGGACTACCCTCAAGAGACCCAGTACTTC	CASRRRDYPQETQYF
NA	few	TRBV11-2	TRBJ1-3	TGTGCCAGCAGGGCGGCAGGAAACACCATATATTTT	CASRAAGNTIYF
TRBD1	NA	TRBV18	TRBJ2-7	TGTGCCAGCTCACCACGCGGACAGGGTTCCTACGAGCAGTACTTC	CASSPRGQGSYEQYF
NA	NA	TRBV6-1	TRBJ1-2	TGTGCCAGCAAATCGACAGGCGGGCCCTATGGCTACACCTTC	CASKSTGGPYGYTF
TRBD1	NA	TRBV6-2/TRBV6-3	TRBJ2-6	TGTGCCAGCAGTTACTTAGACAGGGCGGTTGGGGCCAACGTCCTGACTTTC	CASSYLDRAVGANVLTF
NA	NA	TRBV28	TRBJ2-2	TGTGCCAGCACCTCGTTTCAGGGGACGAACACCGGGGAGCTGTTTTTT	CASTSFQGTNTGELFF
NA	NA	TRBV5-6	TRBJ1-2	TGTGCCAGCAGCCCCTTCGGCGGGAACTATGGCTACACCTTC	CASSPFGGNYGYTF
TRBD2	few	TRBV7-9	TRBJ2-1	TGTGCCAGCAGCTACTTAACCGGACTAGCGGGAGGAACGTTAAACAATGAGCAGTTCTTC	CASSYLTGLAGGTLNNEQFF
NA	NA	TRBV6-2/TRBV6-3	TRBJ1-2	TGTGCCAGCCAGGCGGGCCTCTATGGCTACACCTTC	CASQAGLYGYTF
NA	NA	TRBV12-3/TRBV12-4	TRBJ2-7	TGTGCCAGCAGTTTAGCCAGGGCCTACGAGCAGTACTTC	CASSLARAYEQYF
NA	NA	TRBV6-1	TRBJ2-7	TGTGCCAGCAGTGAAAATTGGGAATCCTACGAGCAGTACTTC	CASSENWESYEQYF
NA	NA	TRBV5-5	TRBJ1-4	TGTGCCAGCAGCAATTACCCGGCGGGGGAAAAACTGTTTTTT	CASSNYPAGEKLFF